Reported below is one T cell receptor (beta chain). Germline-derived CDR1 and CDR2 are SEHNR and FQNEAQ (reference sequence). This CDR3 has 15 amino acids. V lost 5 bases to trimming and J lost 5 bases, with 18 bases between them. In the original processing: Researchers report that nucleated cell counts were estimated from reference gene primer amplification. Some clones are missing from TCRdb's copy, which holds only in-frame ones; the method was immunoSEQ multiplex PCR. V and J calls and clone size are copied from that table; D and trimming were computed from the DNA. The sample records approximately 290,000 clones, roughly 91% being singletons. This record comes from a study of blood T cell repertoires in COVID-19. Study background: The origin of the acute and convalescent COVID-19 samples was the United States, Italy and Spain.

This sequence originates from a woman aged 25 to 39 with COVID-19, enrolled during active disease. Material: peripheral blood. The rearrangement uses TRBV7-9 and TRBJ1-1; TRBD1 is a possible D gene (5 bases). The CDR3 DNA is TGTGCCAGCAGCAAGTCCGGGGCGGGGGAAACTGAAGCTTTCTTT. Protein: CASSKSGAGETEAFF. Based on the CDR3 plus reference TRBV7-9 and TRBJ1-1, the full variable domain is DTGVSQNPRHKITKRGQNVTFRCDPISEHNRLYWYRQTLGQGPEFLTYFQNEAQLEKSRLLSDRFSAERPKGSFSTLEIQRTEQGDSAMYLCASSKSGAGETEAFFGQGTRLTVV.